This is a list of T cell receptor beta chains from one sample in a study of beta chain features in type 1 diabetes. The method was immunoSEQ multiplex PCR; TCRdb's version includes in-frame clones alone and lacks a portion of them. Of about 180,000 clones listed, more than 10% were seen once; the top ten hold 0.6% to 0.8%. The sequenced sample was central memory CD4+ T cells from blood. These receptor sequences come from a woman aged 18-29 years in good health. CDR3s include the opening cysteine and the closing phenylalanine or tryptophan. A D gene is named only where the DNA matches it firmly. Expanded clones are given a class, and other clones once, few, many or no size at all.

d_gene: TRBD2
j_gene: TRBJ2-1
v_gene: TRBV4-1
abundance: few
CDR3nt: TGTGCCAGCAGCCAGGGCGGACTAGCGACACACAATGAGCAGTTCTTC
CDR3aa: CASSQGGLATHNEQFF

d_gene: TRBD1
j_gene: TRBJ2-5
v_gene: TRBV7-6
abundance: NA
CDR3nt: TGTGCCAGCAGCTTCTCAGGGGGCGCGGAGACCCAGTACTTC
CDR3aa: CASSFSGGAETQYF

d_gene: TRBD2
j_gene: TRBJ2-7
v_gene: TRBV30
abundance: many
CDR3nt: TGTGCCTGGACCGCGGGGGGGGTCTACGAGCAGTACTTC
CDR3aa: CAWTAGGVYEQYF

d_gene: TRBD1
j_gene: TRBJ2-7
v_gene: TRBV5-4
abundance: few
CDR3nt: TGTGCCAGCAGCCGTCGGACAGGGGGCAAAGACGAGCAGTACTTC
CDR3aa: CASSRRTGGKDEQYF

d_gene: TRBD2
j_gene: TRBJ2-3
v_gene: TRBV5-1
abundance: once
CDR3nt: TGCGCCAGCGACGGCGGGACTAGCGGGAGATTTGGCCTCACTGATACGCAGTATTTT
CDR3aa: CASDGGTSGRFGLTDTQYF

d_gene: TRBD1
j_gene: TRBJ1-1
v_gene: TRBV7-2
abundance: few
CDR3nt: TGTGCCAGCAGCTTCAACAGGGGGTCTGAAGCTTTCTTT
CDR3aa: CASSFNRGSEAFF

d_gene: NA
j_gene: TRBJ2-5
v_gene: TRBV28
abundance: NA
CDR3nt: TGTGCCAGCACCTTCCCCCGAACCGGGACAAAGGAGACCCAGTACTTC
CDR3aa: CASTFPRTGTKETQYF

d_gene: TRBD2
j_gene: TRBJ2-3
v_gene: TRBV29-1
abundance: NA
CDR3nt: TGCAGCGTTGAGGGACTAGCGGGAGGTCTAACAGATACGCAGTATTTT
CDR3aa: CSVEGLAGGLTDTQYF

d_gene: NA
j_gene: TRBJ2-5
v_gene: TRBV7-2
abundance: few
CDR3nt: TGTGCCAGCAGTAATACCGGACAATCTAGGGGGGAGACCCAGTACTTC
CDR3aa: CASSNTGQSRGETQYF

d_gene: TRBD1
j_gene: TRBJ1-5
v_gene: TRBV30
abundance: few
CDR3nt: TGTGCCAGTGGCCAGGGGGATCAGCCCCAGCATTTT
CDR3aa: CASGQGDQPQHF

d_gene: NA
j_gene: TRBJ1-2
v_gene: TRBV28
abundance: few
CDR3nt: TGTGCCAGCGTTTGGGGTGGGACATCGGGCTACACCTTC
CDR3aa: CASVWGGTSGYTF

d_gene: NA
j_gene: TRBJ1-1
v_gene: TRBV5-1
abundance: few
CDR3nt: TGCGCCAGCAGCCCCCGGAGTCCCCCCTTTCCCTTAGCTTTCTTT
CDR3aa: CASSPRSPPFPLAFF

d_gene: NA
j_gene: TRBJ2-2
v_gene: TRBV2
abundance: few
CDR3nt: TGTGCCAGCAATAAGGGACTCGCGAACACCGGGGAGCTGTTTTTT
CDR3aa: CASNKGLANTGELFF

d_gene: TRBD2
j_gene: TRBJ2-3
v_gene: TRBV5-1
abundance: NA
CDR3nt: TGCGCCAGCAGCCCGGGACTAGCGGGAGTAAGTGATACGCAGTATTTT
CDR3aa: CASSPGLAGVSDTQYF

d_gene: TRBD1
j_gene: TRBJ2-7
v_gene: TRBV4-1
abundance: NA
CDR3nt: TGCGCCAGCAGCCCTGGACAGGGTGGATTGTACGAGCAGTACTTC
CDR3aa: CASSPGQGGLYEQYF

d_gene: NA
j_gene: TRBJ1-2
v_gene: TRBV30
abundance: NA
CDR3nt: TGTGCCTGGAGCCCAGGGTCCTACGCTAACTATGGCTACACCTTC
CDR3aa: CAWSPGSYANYGYTF

d_gene: NA
j_gene: TRBJ1-2
v_gene: TRBV7-9
abundance: NA
CDR3nt: TGTGCCAGCAGCTTTTCGACAGAAAGCTACACCTTC
CDR3aa: CASSFSTESYTF

d_gene: TRBD1
j_gene: TRBJ1-3
v_gene: TRBV5-1
abundance: NA
CDR3nt: TGCGCCAGCAGGCCAGACAGGGGTAAAAGCAACACCATATATTTT
CDR3aa: CASRPDRGKSNTIYF

d_gene: TRBD2
j_gene: TRBJ2-3
v_gene: TRBV7-7
abundance: NA
CDR3nt: TGTGCTAGCAGCGCTAGCGGACGCACAGATACGCAGTATTTT
CDR3aa: CASSASGRTDTQYF

d_gene: TRBD2
j_gene: TRBJ2-7
v_gene: TRBV28
abundance: few
CDR3nt: TGTGCCAGCAGTTTACTTGCGGGGGTACCCTACGAGCAGTACTTC
CDR3aa: CASSLLAGVPYEQYF

d_gene: NA
j_gene: TRBJ2-1
v_gene: TRBV27
abundance: NA
CDR3nt: TGTGCCAGCCAGGGCTACAATGAGCAGTTCTTC
CDR3aa: CASQGYNEQFF

d_gene: TRBD2
j_gene: TRBJ2-3
v_gene: TRBV19
abundance: many
CDR3nt: TGTGCCAGTAGCACCGGACTAGTGGTCACAGATACGCAGTATTTT
CDR3aa: CASSTGLVVTDTQYF

d_gene: TRBD2
j_gene: TRBJ2-5
v_gene: TRBV7-9
abundance: few
CDR3nt: TGTGCCAGCAGCTTAAGGGGACTAGCGGGCCAAGAGACCCAGTACTTC
CDR3aa: CASSLRGLAGQETQYF

d_gene: TRBD1
j_gene: TRBJ2-7
v_gene: TRBV30
abundance: NA
CDR3nt: TGTGCCTGGACCACCGGACAGGGGGTGCACTACGAGCAGTACTTC
CDR3aa: CAWTTGQGVHYEQYF

d_gene: NA
j_gene: TRBJ2-5
v_gene: TRBV10-3
abundance: NA
CDR3nt: TGTGCCATCAGTGAAGGGAGCAGTAAAGAGACCCAGTACTTC
CDR3aa: CAISEGSSKETQYF

d_gene: NA
j_gene: TRBJ2-7
v_gene: TRBV27
abundance: few
CDR3nt: TGTGCCAGCAGTTTGAGGGCCAGATCCGACGAGCAGTACTTC
CDR3aa: CASSLRARSDEQYF

d_gene: TRBD2
j_gene: TRBJ2-3
v_gene: TRBV7-2
abundance: NA
CDR3nt: TGTGCCAGCAGCACAAACGGACTAGCGGGAGGTTCTACGCAGTATTTT
CDR3aa: CASSTNGLAGGSTQYF

d_gene: TRBD2
j_gene: TRBJ2-2
v_gene: TRBV7-2
abundance: few
CDR3nt: TGTGCCAGCAGCGTCCAACTAGCGGGAGGGCCCCGGGAGCTGTTTTTT
CDR3aa: CASSVQLAGGPRELFF

d_gene: TRBD2
j_gene: TRBJ2-3
v_gene: TRBV6-6
abundance: NA
CDR3nt: TGTGCCAGCAGGAGCGGGAGCGCAGATACGCAGTATTTT
CDR3aa: CASRSGSADTQYF

d_gene: NA
j_gene: TRBJ2-1
v_gene: TRBV9
abundance: few
CDR3nt: TGTGCCAGCAGCGTAGCGACAGCAGGTGAGCAGTTCTTC
CDR3aa: CASSVATAGEQFF

d_gene: NA
j_gene: TRBJ2-5
v_gene: TRBV14
abundance: NA
CDR3nt: TGTGCCAGCAGCCAAGAGAGGAAGGCCCAAGAGACCCAGTACTTC
CDR3aa: CASSQERKAQETQYF

d_gene: NA
j_gene: TRBJ1-5
v_gene: TRBV2
abundance: NA
CDR3nt: TGTGCCAGCAGCCTACGACAGAGACATAGCAATCAGCCCCAGCATTTT
CDR3aa: CASSLRQRHSNQPQHF

d_gene: NA
j_gene: TRBJ2-1
v_gene: TRBV15
abundance: few
CDR3nt: TGTGCCACCAGCAGGGGACAATGGGGTGAGCAGTTCTTC
CDR3aa: CATSRGQWGEQFF

d_gene: TRBD2
j_gene: TRBJ2-5
v_gene: TRBV7-9
abundance: few
CDR3nt: TGTGCCAGCAGCCTCACTAGCGCCGAAGAGACCCAGTACTTC
CDR3aa: CASSLTSAEETQYF

d_gene: NA
j_gene: TRBJ2-2
v_gene: TRBV9
abundance: NA
CDR3nt: TGTGCCAGCAGCGTGAGCGGTAGGAACACCGGGGAGCTGTTTTTT
CDR3aa: CASSVSGRNTGELFF

d_gene: NA
j_gene: TRBJ1-1
v_gene: TRBV14
abundance: NA
CDR3nt: TGTGCCAGCAGCCAGCTGGCAGGGAACACTGAAGCTTTCTTT
CDR3aa: CASSQLAGNTEAFF

d_gene: NA
j_gene: TRBJ1-4
v_gene: TRBV4-2
abundance: NA
CDR3nt: TGTGCCAGCAGCCAAGTGGGGGGAACTAATGAAAAACTGTTTTTT
CDR3aa: CASSQVGGTNEKLFF

d_gene: TRBD1
j_gene: TRBJ2-7
v_gene: TRBV15
abundance: NA
CDR3nt: TGTGCCACCAGCGCGGGGTCCCCGGGACAGGGGGCGATCGCCTACGAGCAGTACTTC
CDR3aa: CATSAGSPGQGAIAYEQYF

d_gene: TRBD1
j_gene: TRBJ1-1
v_gene: TRBV11-1
abundance: NA
CDR3nt: TGTGCCAGCAGCTTTTGGGACAGCCACACTGAAGCTTTCTTT
CDR3aa: CASSFWDSHTEAFF

d_gene: TRBD1
j_gene: TRBJ2-2
v_gene: TRBV5-6
abundance: few
CDR3nt: TGTGCCAGCAGCGCAGGACAGGGGGACGGGGAGCTGTTTTTT
CDR3aa: CASSAGQGDGELFF

d_gene: TRBD1
j_gene: TRBJ1-1
v_gene: TRBV11-2
abundance: few
CDR3nt: TGTGCCAGCAGCCGATATAAAGACAGGGGGACAGCTTTCTTT
CDR3aa: CASSRYKDRGTAFF

d_gene: TRBD1
j_gene: TRBJ1-1
v_gene: TRBV18
abundance: few
CDR3nt: TGTGCCAGCTCACCCCTGACAGGGACGAACACTGAAGCTTTCTTT
CDR3aa: CASSPLTGTNTEAFF

d_gene: TRBD2
j_gene: TRBJ2-1
v_gene: TRBV5-1
abundance: NA
CDR3nt: TGCGCCAGCCCCTCCGGGGGGGAGCATGAGCAGTTCTTC
CDR3aa: CASPSGGEHEQFF

d_gene: NA
j_gene: TRBJ2-7
v_gene: TRBV18
abundance: NA
CDR3nt: TGTGCCAGCTCAAATAGCGGGGACAGATGCTACTTC
CDR3aa: CASSNSGDRCYF

d_gene: NA
j_gene: TRBJ2-1
v_gene: TRBV12-5
abundance: many
CDR3nt: TGTGCTAGTACGGGTTCCTACAATGAGCAGTTCTTC
CDR3aa: CASTGSYNEQFF

d_gene: TRBD1
j_gene: TRBJ1-2
v_gene: TRBV6-5
abundance: few
CDR3nt: TGTGCCAGCTCTCGATCGACAGGGCGCTATGGCTACACCTTC
CDR3aa: CASSRSTGRYGYTF

d_gene: NA
j_gene: TRBJ1-1
v_gene: TRBV19
abundance: NA
CDR3nt: TGTGCCAGTTCGGACACTGGGGACACTGAAGCTTTCTTT
CDR3aa: CASSDTGDTEAFF

d_gene: TRBD1
j_gene: TRBJ2-7
v_gene: TRBV7-2
abundance: NA
CDR3nt: TGTGCCAGCAGCTTAGTAGGACAGGGGTTCTACGAGCAGTACTTC
CDR3aa: CASSLVGQGFYEQYF

d_gene: NA
j_gene: TRBJ1-1
v_gene: TRBV5-1
abundance: NA
CDR3nt: TGCGCCAGCAGCTTTGGACACATAGGAGTGAACACTGAAGCTTTCTTT
CDR3aa: CASSFGHIGVNTEAFF

d_gene: NA
j_gene: TRBJ2-1
v_gene: TRBV5-4
abundance: few
CDR3nt: TGTGCCAGCAGCTTGGGACAGAGCTACAATGAGCAGTTCTTC
CDR3aa: CASSLGQSYNEQFF

d_gene: NA
j_gene: TRBJ2-1
v_gene: TRBV5-4
abundance: NA
CDR3nt: TGTGCCAGCAGCCTCCCCTTGAGGGATGAGCAGTTCTTC
CDR3aa: CASSLPLRDEQFF

d_gene: NA
j_gene: TRBJ1-1
v_gene: TRBV7-2
abundance: few
CDR3nt: TGTGCCAGCAGCTCCTCGGGGGAAGAAGCTTTCTTT
CDR3aa: CASSSSGEEAFF

d_gene: TRBD2
j_gene: TRBJ2-3
v_gene: TRBV5-4
abundance: many
CDR3nt: TGTGCCAGCAGCTTAGACGGGACTAGCGGCACAGATACGCAGTATTTT
CDR3aa: CASSLDGTSGTDTQYF

d_gene: TRBD1
j_gene: TRBJ1-4
v_gene: TRBV5-1
abundance: NA
CDR3nt: TGCGCCAGCAGCGTCCAACAGGGGGCAACTAATGAAAAACTGTTTTTT
CDR3aa: CASSVQQGATNEKLFF